The clone carrying this T cell receptor (beta chain) appeared a few times. Its antigen is undetermined. PCR amplification relied on 60 Vbeta primers (plus 13 Jbeta primers). TCRdb's copy holds only in-frame clones and misses some; the assay was immunoSEQ multiplex PCR. The sample carries some 150,000 clones, around 77% recorded once. The CDR3 runs 14 residues. CDR1 and CDR2 (germline): SGHTA, FQGNSA. Trimming at V came to 3 bases and at J to 10 bases, leaving 7 bases not matched to a gene. The data belong to a study of cytomegalovirus exposure and HLA in healthy donors. Study as a whole: T cells numbering about 179 million yielded some 110 million unique TCR beta sequences in an earlier analysis.

The study, taken as a whole, reports: One cluster of highly shared sequence variants probably arose as a sequencing artifact. The authors enumerated over 150 TCR beta chains as linked to cytomegalovirus.

J is TRBJ2-1 and V is TRBV7-2; 9 nucleotides align to TRBD2. The specimen was PBMCs. This clonotype was sampled from a woman aged 25 to 39 in good health and CMV-seropositive. This chain's CDR3 is CASSLGLALTEQFF. The CDR3 DNA reads TGTGCCAGCAGCTTGGGACTAGCCCTAACCGAGCAGTTCTTC.